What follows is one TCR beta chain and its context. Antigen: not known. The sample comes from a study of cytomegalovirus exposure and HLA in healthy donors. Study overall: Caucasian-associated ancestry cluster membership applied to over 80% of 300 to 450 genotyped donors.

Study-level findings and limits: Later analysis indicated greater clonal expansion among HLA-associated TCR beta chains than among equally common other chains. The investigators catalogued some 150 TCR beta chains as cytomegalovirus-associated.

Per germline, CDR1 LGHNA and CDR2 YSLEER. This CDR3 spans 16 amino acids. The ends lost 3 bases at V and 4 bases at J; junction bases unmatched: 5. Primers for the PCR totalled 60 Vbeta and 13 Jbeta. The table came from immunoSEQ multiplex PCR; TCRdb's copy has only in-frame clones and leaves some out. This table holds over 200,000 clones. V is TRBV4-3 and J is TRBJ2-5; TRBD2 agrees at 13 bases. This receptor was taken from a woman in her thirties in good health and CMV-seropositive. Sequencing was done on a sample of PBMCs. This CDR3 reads CASSQRGLAGRETQYF. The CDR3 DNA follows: TGCGCCAGCAGCCAGCGGGGACTAGCGGGACGAGAGACCCAGTACTTC.